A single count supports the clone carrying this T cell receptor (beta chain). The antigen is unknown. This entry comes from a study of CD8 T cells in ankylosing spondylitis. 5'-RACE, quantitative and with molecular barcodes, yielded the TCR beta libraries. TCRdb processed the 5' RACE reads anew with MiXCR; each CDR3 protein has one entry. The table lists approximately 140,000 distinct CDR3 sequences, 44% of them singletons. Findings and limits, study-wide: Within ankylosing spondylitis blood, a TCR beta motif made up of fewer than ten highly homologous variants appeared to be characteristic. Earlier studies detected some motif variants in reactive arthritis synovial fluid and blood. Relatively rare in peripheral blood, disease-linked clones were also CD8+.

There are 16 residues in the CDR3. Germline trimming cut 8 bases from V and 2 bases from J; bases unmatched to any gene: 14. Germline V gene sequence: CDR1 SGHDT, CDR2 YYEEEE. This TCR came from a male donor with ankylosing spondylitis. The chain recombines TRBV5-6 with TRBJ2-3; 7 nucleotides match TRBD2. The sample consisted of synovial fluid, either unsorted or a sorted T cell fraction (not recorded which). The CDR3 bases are TGTGCCAGGAGCCGCCGGTCGGCGGGGGTCACAGATACGCAGTATTTT. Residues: CARSRRSAGVTDTQYF.